The source of this T cell receptor (beta chain) is a study of CD8 T cells in Susac syndrome. RNA totalling about 0.45 to 1 ug underwent reverse transcription with random hexamers. Amplification of TCR beta CDR3 used immunoSEQ multiplex PCR across 54 Vbeta and 13 Jbeta. TCRdb analysed the immunoSEQ multiplex PCR reads with MiXCR anew, one entry per CDR3 protein. The repertoire holds under 95,000 distinct CDR3 sequences, with around 94% as singletons. Recently defined diagnostic criteria classed the Susac syndrome patients as definite or probable. This clonotype was counted once. Its antigen remains unidentified. Trimming removed 3 bases from V and 5 bases from J, with 13 bases in between. The germline gives CDR1 LGHDT, CDR2 YNNKEL (reference sequence). This CDR3 spans 15 amino acids. Points from the study as a whole: The study conceded that relatively few individuals underwent its TCR sequencing and HLA analysis.

Sequencing was carried out using CD4+ T cells from PBMCs. This receptor was obtained from a human donor with Susac syndrome. The rearrangement uses TRBV3-1 and TRBJ1-4; no definite D call. CDR3 sequence (DNA): TGTGCCAGCAGCCATATCCGAGCCAGAAATGAAAAACTGTTTTTT. Translating gives CASSHIRARNEKLFF.